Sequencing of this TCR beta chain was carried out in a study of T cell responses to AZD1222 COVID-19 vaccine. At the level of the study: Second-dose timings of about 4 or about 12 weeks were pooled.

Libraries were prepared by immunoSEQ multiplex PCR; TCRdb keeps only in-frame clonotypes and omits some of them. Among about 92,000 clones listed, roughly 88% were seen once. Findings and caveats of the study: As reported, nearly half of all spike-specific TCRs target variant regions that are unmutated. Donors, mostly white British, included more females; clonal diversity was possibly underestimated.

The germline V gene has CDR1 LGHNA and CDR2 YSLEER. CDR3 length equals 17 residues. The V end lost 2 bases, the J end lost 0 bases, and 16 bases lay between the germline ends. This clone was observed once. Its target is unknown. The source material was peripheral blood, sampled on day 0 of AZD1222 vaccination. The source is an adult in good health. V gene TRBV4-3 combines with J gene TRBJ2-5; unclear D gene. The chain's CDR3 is CASSQRVAVPYQETQYF. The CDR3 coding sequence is TGCGCCAGCAGCCAAAGGGTCGCCGTCCCATACCAAGAGACCCAGTACTTC.